The clone carrying this T cell receptor beta chain occurred once. This specimen comes from a study of T cell changes during pregnancy in multiple sclerosis. Produced via immunoSEQ multiplex PCR; TCRdb's table is partial and in-frame only. The table includes approximately 87,000 clones, 90% to 95% detected once. Germline assignment: CDR1 SQVTM and CDR2 ANQGSEA. Trimming left V 4 bases short and J 4 bases short, with 16 bases between. The CDR3 totals 14 residues. Sequenced material: CD4+ T cells from peripheral blood mononuclear cells, taken in the second trimester of pregnancy. The gene calls are TRBV29-1 and TRBJ1-1; D remains ambiguous. The sequence was obtained from a female donor with multiple sclerosis, enrolled in a pregnancy study. For the CDR3, the DNA is TGCAGCGTTGCCCACGCGGTGAGCGGCACTGAAGCTTTCTTT. Protein: CSVAHAVSGTEAFF.